Below are 22 T cell receptor beta chains sequenced from a single sample in a study of T cell responses to AZD1222 COVID-19 vaccine (TCRdb year 2021). In the paper's terms, the time point label means: baseline before first vaccination. The library relied on the immunoSEQ multiplex PCR assay. In TCRdb, the immuneACCESS table is reduced to in-frame sequences with V and J assigned. These tables do not hold every clone; where another copy was compared, an unresolved V gene accounts for under half, and the others remain unexplained. In all, the sample holds approximately 100,000 clones, and roughly nine tenths of those were seen once. The ten largest make up 16% of the sample. This material consisted of peripheral blood, taken on day 0 of AZD1222 vaccination. Every receptor here comes from an adult in good health.

This chain links TRBV24-1 with TRBJ2-7; D is uncertain. V dropped 0 bases and J dropped 0 bases, with 17 bases sitting between them. Germline V lookup: CDR1 KGHDR, CDR2 SFDVKD. The CDR3 totals 18 residues. CDR3 nucleotides: TGTGCCACCAGTGATTTGACGGCTGCCCCTCAACTCTCCTACGAGCAGTACTTC. It specifies CATSDLTAAPQLSYEQYF.

The V call is TRBV2, the J call TRBJ2-3; D is unresolved. The CDR3 has 14 amino acids. Germline V gene lookup returns CDR1 SNHLY and CDR2 FYNNEI. V was shortened by 4 bases and J by 7 bases, with 15 bases between the two germline ends. CDR3 sequence: CASSVYGLDHTQYF. In DNA form, the CDR3 reads TGTGCCAGCAGTGTGTACGGCCTCGATCATACGCAGTATTTT.

The V gene is TRBV6-1, the J gene TRBJ1-3, with D unclear. Germline CDR1 and CDR2: MNHNS and SASEGT. The V and J ends lost 0 bases and 2 bases respectively, with 11 bases between them. The CDR3 spans 16 residues. CDR3 DNA sequence: TGTGCCAGCAGTGAAGCGCGGAGGTTGGCTGGAAACACCATATATTTT. It encodes CASSEARRLAGNTIYF.

The chain recombines TRBV7-2 with TRBJ1-1; 7 bases agree with TRBD1. Per the germline V gene, CDR1 is SGHTA and CDR2 is FQGNSA. Trimming at V came to 5 bases and at J to 0 bases, leaving 9 bases not matched to a gene. This CDR3 contains 16 residues. Here the CDR3 reads CASSPGTVPLNTEAFF. CDR3 sequence (DNA): TGTGCCAGCAGCCCCGGGACAGTACCTTTGAACACTGAAGCTTTCTTT.

This clone was seen only once. This chain links TRBV14 with TRBJ2-7, with 10 positions matching TRBD2. Germline CDR1 SGHDN, CDR2 FVKESK. The trim removed 5 bases at V and 2 bases at J, leaving 12 bases unmatched. This CDR3 has 17 residues. The CDR3 nucleotides read TGTGCCAGCAGCGGATACACTAGCGGGGCGCCCACCTACGAGCAGTACTTC. It codes for CASSGYTSGAPTYEQYF. The full variable domain, its missing parts supplied by reference TRBV14 and TRBJ2-7, is EAGVTQFPSHSVIEKGQTVTLRCDPISGHDNLYWYRRVMGKEIKFLLHFVKESKQDESGMPNNRFLAERTGGTYSTLKVQPAELEDSGVYFCASSGYTSGAPTYEQYFGPGTRLTVT.

The sample holds a few counts of this clone. The genes are TRBV25-1 and TRBJ2-7; no clear D gene. Germline V gene lookup returns CDR1 MGHDK and CDR2 SYGVNS. V was cut by 3 bases and J by 6 bases, with 12 bases left in between. This CDR3 has 13 residues. DNA for the CDR3: TGTGCCAGCAGTGAGCACCCATGGGCCGAGCAGTACTTC. It is translated as CASSEHPWAEQYF.

This clone was recorded only once. V usage is TRBV28 and J usage is TRBJ2-1; the D call may be TRBD1 or TRBD2 (5 bases each). The germline V gene encodes CDR1 MDHEN and CDR2 SYDVKM. This CDR3 contains 14 residues. The ends were cut back, 2 bases at V and 7 bases at J, with 12 bases in the middle. The CDR3 here is CASSLTGRGNEQFF. The CDR3 DNA sequence: TGTGCCAGCAGTTTAACGGGACGCGGGAATGAGCAGTTCTTC.

The V call is TRBV5-1, the J call TRBJ1-2, with TRBD1 as a possible D gene (5 bases). Trimming cost V 3 bases and J 8 bases, with 11 bases left between them. Germline V gene sequence: CDR1 SGHRS, CDR2 YFSETQ. CDR3 length: 12 amino acids. The CDR3 sequence is CASSWQGRGYTF. CDR3 nucleotides: TGCGCCAGCAGCTGGCAGGGCCGGGGCTACACCTTC.

This clone appeared a single time. This chain connects TRBV5-5 to TRBJ1-6; D remains unclear. V dropped 2 bases and J dropped 2 bases, with 11 bases sitting between them. Germline-derived CDR1 and CDR2 are SGHKS and YYEKEE (reference sequence). CDR3 length: 16 amino acids. The DNA for the CDR3 is TGTGCCAGCAGCTTTGAGACCGAGACCTATAATTCACCCCTCCACTTT. It codes for CASSFETETYNSPLHF.

The rearrangement joins TRBV14 to TRBJ2-5, with 7 positions matching TRBD2. Germline loops: CDR1 SGHDN, CDR2 FVKESK. The CDR3 contains 16 residues. J was trimmed by 2 bases and V by 3 bases; bases with no gene match: 9. The CDR3 loop reads CASSHDGGGAQETQYF. CDR3 sequence (DNA): TGTGCCAGCAGCCACGATGGGGGGGGAGCACAAGAGACCCAGTACTTC.

The CDR3 region has the DNA TGTGCCAGTCGATTACGGGACAGCTCCTACAATGAGCAGTTCTTC. Encoded protein: CASRLRDSSYNEQFF. This rearrangement joins TRBV19 to TRBJ2-1; 7 bases align to TRBD1. From germline, CDR1 is LNHDA and CDR2 SQIVND (reference sequence). The trim removed 8 bases at V and 0 bases at J, leaving 7 bases unmatched. The CDR3 has 15 amino acids. Variable domain in full (rest from reference TRBV19 and TRBJ2-1): DGGITQSPKYLFRKEGQNVTLSCEQNLNHDAMYWYRQDPGQGLRLIYYSQIVNDFQKGDIAEGYSVSREKKESFPLTVTSAQKNPTAFYLCASRLRDSSYNEQFFGPGTRLTVL.

The V and J genes are TRBV5-1 and TRBJ2-1; D not certain. The CDR3 consists of 12 residues. Trimming took 0 bases from V and 7 from J, leaving 5 bases between them. The germline gives CDR1 SGHRS, CDR2 YFSETQ. For the CDR3, the DNA is TGCGCCAGCAGCTTGGGTTGGAATGAGCAGTTCTTC. Translation: CASSLGWNEQFF.

The rearrangement links TRBV7-2 to TRBJ2-2; 10 positions match TRBD2. Germline V CDR1 and CDR2: SGHTA, FQGNSA. The CDR3 covers 16 residues. The V and J ends lost 1 base and 7 bases, in that order; junction bases with no gene match: 6. CDR3 loop: CASSLGSTSGRGELFF. Here the CDR3 DNA reads TGTGCCAGCAGCTTAGGGTCGACTAGCGGGCGCGGGGAGCTGTTTTTT.

The CDR3 loop is CATFDSNNEKLFF. The CDR3 DNA reads as TGTGCCACCTTTGACAGTAACAATGAAAAACTGTTTTTT. The V and J genes are TRBV7-9 and TRBJ1-4; D possibly corresponds to TRBD1 (5 bases). The V end lost 10 bases, the J end lost 5 bases, and 14 bases lay between the germline ends. Germline lookup yields CDR1 SEHNR and CDR2 FQNEAQ (reference sequence). This CDR3 has 13 amino acids.

The chain recombines TRBV6-5 with TRBJ2-3, with D maybe TRBD2 (5 bases). The CDR3 is made up of 14 amino acids. Per the germline V gene, CDR1 is MNHEY and CDR2 is SVGAGI. Deletions cut 4 bases from V and 1 base from J, with 9 bases between. CDR3 nucleotide sequence: TGTGCCAGCAGTTTAGGGAGTCGCACAGATACGCAGTATTTT. Translating gives CASSLGSRTDTQYF.

The gene calls are TRBV7-2 and TRBJ2-7; possible D gene TRBD1, 6 bases. The CDR3 spans 15 residues. V was trimmed by 0 bases and J by 4 bases, leaving 13 bases between them. Germline V gives CDR1 SGHTA, CDR2 FQGNSA. The CDR3 DNA reads TGTGCCAGCAGCTTAGCCCCAGGGGAACAATACGAGCAGTACTTC. It encodes CASSLAPGEQYEQYF.

Only one count was recorded for this clone. CDR3 protein: CASSKQIYEQYF. Written as DNA, the CDR3 is TGTGCCAGCAGTAAACAAATTTACGAGCAGTACTTC. The genes are TRBV6-5 and TRBJ2-7; no clear D gene. CDR3 length: 12 amino acids. Between the trimmed V and J ends, which lost 5 bases and 4 bases, there was a span of 9 bases. The germline V gene has CDR1 MNHEY and CDR2 SVGAGI.

The J gene is TRBJ1-1, the V gene TRBV2, with D perhaps TRBD1 (6 bases). V was clipped by 6 bases and J by 4 bases, with 15 bases between them. The CDR3 has 14 amino acids. CDR1 SNHLY and CDR2 FYNNEI come from the germline V gene. The CDR3 DNA reads TGTGCCAGCAGGACACAGGGCAGTGCCACTGAAGCTTTCTTT. The encoded protein is CASRTQGSATEAFF.

The chain uses TRBV9 and TRBJ2-3; TRBD2 matches at 14 bases. The CDR3 length is 20 residues. V lost 0 bases, J lost 3 bases, and 12 bases stayed unmatched. Looked up from germline, CDR1 is SGDLS and CDR2 is YYNGEE. The CDR3 reads CASSVAEGTSGGRATDTQYF. CDR3 sequence (DNA): TGTGCCAGCAGCGTAGCTGAGGGGACTAGCGGGGGCCGGGCGACAGATACGCAGTATTTT. Full variable domain (missing parts from reference TRBV9 and TRBJ2-3): DSGVTQTPKHLITATGQRVTLRCSPRSGDLSVYWYQQSLDQGLQFLIQYYNGEERAKGNILERFSAQQFPDLHSELNLSSLELGDSALYFCASSVAEGTSGGRATDTQYFGPGTRLTVL.

This clone was counted a single time. The chain recombines TRBV19 with TRBJ2-5; 8 positions agree with TRBD1. The length of the CDR3 is 14 residues. The trim removed 4 bases at V and 5 bases at J, leaving 6 bases unmatched. The germline CDR1 and CDR2 sequences are LNHDA and SQIVND (reference sequence). DNA for the CDR3: TGTGCCAGTAGTAACCAGGGGGCGCGGGAGACCCAGTACTTC. Encoded protein: CASSNQGARETQYF.

This clone occurred once. The chain recombines TRBV5-1 with TRBJ1-5; a possible D gene is TRBD1 (5 bases). Germline V lookup: CDR1 SGHRS, CDR2 YFSETQ. CDR3 length: 13 residues. The germline V and J ends were trimmed by 0 bases and 7 bases, with 8 bases remaining between them. In DNA, the CDR3 is TGCGCCAGCAGCTTGGAAGAGGGGCAGCCCCAGCATTTT. Its protein product is CASSLEEGQPQHF.

CDR3 DNA: TGCGCCAGCAGCCAAGATCGCAGGTTTCCAACTAATGAAAAACTGTTTTTT. This translates into CASSQDRRFPTNEKLFF. This chain joins TRBV4-1 and TRBJ1-4; D is unclear. Looked up from germline, CDR1 is MGHRA and CDR2 is YSYEKL. This CDR3 has 17 amino acids. V gave up 0 bases and J gave up 0 bases, with 11 bases separating them.